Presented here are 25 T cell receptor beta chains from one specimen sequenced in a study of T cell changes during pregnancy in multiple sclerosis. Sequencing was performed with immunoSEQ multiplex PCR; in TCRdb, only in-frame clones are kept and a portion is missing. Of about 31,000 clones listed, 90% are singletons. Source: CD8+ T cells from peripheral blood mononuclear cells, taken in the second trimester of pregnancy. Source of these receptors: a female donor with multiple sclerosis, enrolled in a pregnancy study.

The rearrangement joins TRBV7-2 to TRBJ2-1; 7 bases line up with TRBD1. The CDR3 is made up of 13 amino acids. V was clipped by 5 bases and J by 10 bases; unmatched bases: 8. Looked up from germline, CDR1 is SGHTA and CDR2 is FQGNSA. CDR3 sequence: CASSPHRGIEQFF. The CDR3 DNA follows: TGTGCCAGCAGCCCCCACAGGGGTATAGAGCAGTTCTTC. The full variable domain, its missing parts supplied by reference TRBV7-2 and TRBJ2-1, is GAGVSQSPSNKVTEKGKDVELRCDPISGHTALYWYRQSLGQGLEFLIYFQGNSAPDKSGLPSDRFSAERTGGSVSTLTIQRTQQEDSAVYLCASSPHRGIEQFFGPGTRLTVL.

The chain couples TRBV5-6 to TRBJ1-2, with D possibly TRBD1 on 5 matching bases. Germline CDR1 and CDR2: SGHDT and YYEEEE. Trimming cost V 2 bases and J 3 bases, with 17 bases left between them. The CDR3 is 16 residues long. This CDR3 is CASSFLSGAMDYGYTF. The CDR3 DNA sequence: TGTGCCAGCAGCTTCCTTTCTGGGGCGATGGACTATGGCTACACCTTC.

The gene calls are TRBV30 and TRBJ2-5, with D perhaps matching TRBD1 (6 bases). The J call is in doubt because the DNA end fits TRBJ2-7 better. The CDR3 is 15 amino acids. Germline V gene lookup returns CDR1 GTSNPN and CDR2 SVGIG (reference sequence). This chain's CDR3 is CAWSVSPGVDYEQYF. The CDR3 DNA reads TGTGCCTGGAGTGTAAGCCCAGGGGTAGACTACGAGCAGTACTTC.

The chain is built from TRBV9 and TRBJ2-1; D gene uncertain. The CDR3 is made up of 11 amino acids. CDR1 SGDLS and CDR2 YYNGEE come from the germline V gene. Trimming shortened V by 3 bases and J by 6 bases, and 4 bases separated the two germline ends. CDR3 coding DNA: TGTGCCAGCAGCGCGGGCAATGAGCAGTTCTTC. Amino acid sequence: CASSAGNEQFF.

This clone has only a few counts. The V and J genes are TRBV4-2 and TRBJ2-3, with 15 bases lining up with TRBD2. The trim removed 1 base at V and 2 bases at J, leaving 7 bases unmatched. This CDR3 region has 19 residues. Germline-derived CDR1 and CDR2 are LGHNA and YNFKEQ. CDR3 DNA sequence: TGTGCCAGCAGCCAAGTGGGACTAGCGGGAGGTGGGGTCACAGATACGCAGTATTTT. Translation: CASSQVGLAGGGVTDTQYF.

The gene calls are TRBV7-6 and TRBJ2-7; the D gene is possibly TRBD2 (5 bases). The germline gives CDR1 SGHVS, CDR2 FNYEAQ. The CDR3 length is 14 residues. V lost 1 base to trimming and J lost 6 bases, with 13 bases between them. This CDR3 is CASSLGRTRGEQYF. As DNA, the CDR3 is TGTGCCAGCAGCTTAGGCAGGACCCGGGGCGAGCAGTACTTC.

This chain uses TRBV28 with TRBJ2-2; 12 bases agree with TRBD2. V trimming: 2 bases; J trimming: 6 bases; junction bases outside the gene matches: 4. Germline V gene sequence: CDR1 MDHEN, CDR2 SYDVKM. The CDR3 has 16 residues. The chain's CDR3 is CASSLASGRAPGELFF. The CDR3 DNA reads TGTGCCAGCAGTTTAGCTAGCGGGAGGGCCCCCGGGGAGCTGTTTTTT.

The CDR3 DNA sequence: TGTGCTAGTGCTCACGGGCAGGGGGCCTACGAGCAGTACTTC. Amino acids: CASAHGQGAYEQYF. V usage is TRBV12-5 and J usage is TRBJ2-7; 7 bases match TRBD1. The CDR3 length is 14 residues. The germline V gene encodes CDR1 LGHNT and CDR2 FRNRAP. V shed 7 bases and J 2 bases; nucleotides not matched to a gene: 8.

Written as DNA, the CDR3 is TGCAGCGTTGAAAATGGGCAGGCTCTCAACACCGGGGAGCTGTTTTTT. It specifies CSVENGQALNTGELFF. The rearrangement links TRBV29-1 to TRBJ2-2, with no clear D. The germline V gene encodes CDR1 SQVTM and CDR2 ANQGSEA. V gave up 2 bases and J gave up 2 bases, with 15 bases separating them. The CDR3 is 16 amino acids.

This CDR3 reads CASSELSGANVLTF. Here the CDR3 DNA reads TGTGCCAGCAGTGAACTTTCTGGGGCCAACGTCCTGACTTTC. The chain is built from TRBV6-1 and TRBJ2-6; D not resolved. The V and J ends lost 2 bases and 1 base respectively, with 3 bases between them. The V gene's germline CDR1 is MNHNS and CDR2 SASEGT. The CDR3 sequence is 14 residues long.

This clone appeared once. In DNA, the CDR3 is TGCAGCGTTGGAGGGCAAGCGGGCCCCGAGCAGTACTTC. This encodes CSVGGQAGPEQYF. The chain combines TRBV29-1 with TRBJ2-7; perhaps TRBD2 as D (6 bases). Germline loops: CDR1 SQVTM, CDR2 ANQGSEA. This CDR3 region has 13 residues. With 4 bases removed from V and 6 bases from J, the gap between germline ends came to 16 bases.

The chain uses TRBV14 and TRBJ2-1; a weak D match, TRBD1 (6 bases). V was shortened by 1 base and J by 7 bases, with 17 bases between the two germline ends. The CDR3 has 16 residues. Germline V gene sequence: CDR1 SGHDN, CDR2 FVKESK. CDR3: CASSQVGGDMLNEQFF. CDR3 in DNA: TGTGCCAGCAGCCAAGTAGGGGGAGACATGCTTAATGAGCAGTTCTTC. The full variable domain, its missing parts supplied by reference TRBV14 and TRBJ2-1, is EAGVTQFPSHSVIEKGQTVTLRCDPISGHDNLYWYRRVMGKEIKFLLHFVKESKQDESGMPNNRFLAERTGGTYSTLKVQPAELEDSGVYFCASSQVGGDMLNEQFFGPGTRLTVL.

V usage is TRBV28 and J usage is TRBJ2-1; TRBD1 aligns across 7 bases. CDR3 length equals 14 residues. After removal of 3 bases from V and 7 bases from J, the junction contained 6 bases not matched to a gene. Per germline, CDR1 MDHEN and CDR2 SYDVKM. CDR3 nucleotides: TGTGCCAGCAGTTTTTACATCAGGGGGAATGAGCAGTTCTTC. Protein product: CASSFYIRGNEQFF.

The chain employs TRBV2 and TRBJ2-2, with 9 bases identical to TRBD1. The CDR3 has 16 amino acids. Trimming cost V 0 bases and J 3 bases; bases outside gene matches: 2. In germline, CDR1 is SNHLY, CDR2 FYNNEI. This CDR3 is CASSEAGQGDTGELFF. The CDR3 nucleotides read TGTGCCAGCAGTGAAGCGGGACAGGGAGACACCGGGGAGCTGTTTTTT.

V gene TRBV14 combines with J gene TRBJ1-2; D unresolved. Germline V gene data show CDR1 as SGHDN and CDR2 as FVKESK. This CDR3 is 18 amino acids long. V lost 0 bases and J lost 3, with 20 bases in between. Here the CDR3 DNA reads TGTGCCAGCAGCCAAGATCAATCTATGGGGAGTCAGGACTATGGCTACACCTTC. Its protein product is CASSQDQSMGSQDYGYTF.

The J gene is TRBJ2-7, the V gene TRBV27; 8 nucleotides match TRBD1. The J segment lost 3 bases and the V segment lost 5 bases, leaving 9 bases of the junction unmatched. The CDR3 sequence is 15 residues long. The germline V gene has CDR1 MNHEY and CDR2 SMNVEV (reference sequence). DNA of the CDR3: TGTGCCAGCAGTCCAGGGACAGGTGATCTCTACGAGCAGTACTTC. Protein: CASSPGTGDLYEQYF.

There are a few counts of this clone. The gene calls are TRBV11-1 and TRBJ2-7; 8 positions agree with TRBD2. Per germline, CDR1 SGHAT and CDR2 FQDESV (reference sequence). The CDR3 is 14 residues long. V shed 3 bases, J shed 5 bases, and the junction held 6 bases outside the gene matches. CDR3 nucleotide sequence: TGTGCCAGCAGCTTTAGCGGGAATCACAACGAGCAGTACTTC. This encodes CASSFSGNHNEQYF.

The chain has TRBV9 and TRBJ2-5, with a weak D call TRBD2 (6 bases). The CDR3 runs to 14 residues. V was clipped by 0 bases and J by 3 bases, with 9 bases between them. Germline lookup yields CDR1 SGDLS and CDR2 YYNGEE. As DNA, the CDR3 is TGTGCCAGCAGCGTAGAAGGCGGGGAAGAGACCCAGTACTTC. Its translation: CASSVEGGEETQYF.

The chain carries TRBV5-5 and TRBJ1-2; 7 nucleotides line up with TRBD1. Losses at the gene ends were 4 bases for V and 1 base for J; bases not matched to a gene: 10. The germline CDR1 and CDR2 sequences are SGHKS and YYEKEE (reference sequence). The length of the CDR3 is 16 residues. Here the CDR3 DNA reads TGTGCCAGCAGCGGTACACCAGGGGGATTTAACTATGGCTACACCTTC. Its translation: CASSGTPGGFNYGYTF. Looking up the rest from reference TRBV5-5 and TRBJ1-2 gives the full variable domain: DAGVTQSPTHLIKTRGQQVTLRCSPISGHKSVSWYQQVLGQGPQFIFQYYEKEERGRGNFPDRFSARQFPNYSSELNVNALLLGDSALYLCASSGTPGGFNYGYTFGSGTRLTVV.

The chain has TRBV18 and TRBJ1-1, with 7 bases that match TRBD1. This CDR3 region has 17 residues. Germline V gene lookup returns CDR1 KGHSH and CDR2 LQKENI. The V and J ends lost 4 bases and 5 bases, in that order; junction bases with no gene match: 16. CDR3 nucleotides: TGTGCCAGCTCACGACAGGGCGCCCTAGAAGGGGGGACTGAAGCTTTCTTT. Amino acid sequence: CASSRQGALEGGTEAFF.

DNA for the CDR3: TGTGCCAGCAACCTAGCGGGAGGGCCACTCCCCCTCTACTACGAGCAGTACTTC. Its protein product is CASNLAGGPLPLYYEQYF. V gene TRBV21-1 combines with J gene TRBJ2-7; the table's D call, TRBD2, has no DNA check behind it. TRBV21-1 is marked as a pseudogene. The CDR3 sequence is 18 residues long.

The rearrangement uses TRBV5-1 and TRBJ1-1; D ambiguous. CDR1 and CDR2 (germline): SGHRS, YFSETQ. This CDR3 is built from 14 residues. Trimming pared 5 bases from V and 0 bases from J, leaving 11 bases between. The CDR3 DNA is TGCGCCAGCAGTTTCGAGGGCATGAACACTGAAGCTTTCTTT. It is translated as CASSFEGMNTEAFF.

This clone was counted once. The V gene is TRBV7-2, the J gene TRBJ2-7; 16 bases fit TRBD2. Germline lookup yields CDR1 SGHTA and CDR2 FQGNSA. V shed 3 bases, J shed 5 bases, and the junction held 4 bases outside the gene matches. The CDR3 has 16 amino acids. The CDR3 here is CASSFGTSGRAHEQYF. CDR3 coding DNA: TGTGCCAGCAGCTTCGGGACTAGCGGGAGGGCCCACGAGCAGTACTTC. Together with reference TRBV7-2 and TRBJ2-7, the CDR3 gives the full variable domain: GAGVSQSPSNKVTEKGKDVELRCDPISGHTALYWYRQSLGQGLEFLIYFQGNSAPDKSGLPSDRFSAERTGGSVSTLTIQRTQQEDSAVYLCASSFGTSGRAHEQYFGPGTRLTVT.

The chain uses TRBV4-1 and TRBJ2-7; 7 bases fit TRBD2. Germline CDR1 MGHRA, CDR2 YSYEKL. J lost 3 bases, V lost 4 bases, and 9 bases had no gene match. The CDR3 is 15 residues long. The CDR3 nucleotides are TGCGCCAGCAGCCCGCACAAACGGGAGGACTACGAGCAGTACTTC. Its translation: CASSPHKREDYEQYF.

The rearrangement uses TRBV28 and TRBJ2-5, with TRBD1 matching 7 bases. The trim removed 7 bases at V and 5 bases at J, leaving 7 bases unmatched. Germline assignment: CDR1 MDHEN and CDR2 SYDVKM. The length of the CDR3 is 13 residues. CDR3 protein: CASKNRGGETQYF. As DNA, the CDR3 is TGTGCCAGCAAAAACAGGGGTGGGGAGACCCAGTACTTC. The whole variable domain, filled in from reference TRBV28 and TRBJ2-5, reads DVKVTQSSRYLVKRTGEKVFLECVQDMDHENMFWYRQDPGLGLRLIYFSYDVKMKEKGDIPEGYSVSREKKERFSLILESASTNQTSMYLCASKNRGGETQYFGPGTRLLVL.